The text below deals with one TCR beta chain. Mismatch with germline at one junction end may stem from a read error. These data come from a study of Graves' ophthalmopathy and Graves' hyperthyroidism. The sequenced template was RNA, covering the TCR beta CDR3 region. RT-PCR in the first round used HTBI primers; a second-round multiplex PCR followed. One entry per CDR3 protein, called by TCRdb with MiXCR from the multiplex PCR reads. The table includes about 740,000 distinct CDR3 sequences, roughly 40% detected once. The CDR3 length is 17 residues. The germline V gene has CDR1 SEHNR and CDR2 FQNEAQ (reference sequence). The PBMCs had their origin in 10 ml of fresh peripheral blood.

This TCR was sampled from an adult man with Graves' ophthalmopathy. The specimen was peripheral blood. This chain links TRBV7-9 with TRBJ1-6, with 8 bases that match TRBD1. The CDR3 spells CASSQERQGSYNSPLHF. CDR3 sequence (DNA): TGCGCCAGCAGCCAAGAGCGACAGGGGTCCTATAATTCACCCCTCCACTTT.